Presented here are 25 T cell receptor beta chains from one specimen sequenced in a study of blood T cell repertoires in COVID-19. TCRdb's copy holds only in-frame clones and misses some; the assay was immunoSEQ multiplex PCR. The sample has 250,000 or so clones, about 87% seen once; the top ten hold 3% to 3.5%. Sequenced input: PBMCs or T cells enriched from blood (not recorded which). Receptors originate from a middle-aged woman who had been exposed to COVID-19.

V is TRBV7-8 and J is TRBJ2-2, with 8 bases aligning to TRBD1. V was clipped by 5 bases and J by 1 base; unmatched bases: 12. The CDR3 extends over 18 amino acids. Germline CDR1 is SGHVS and CDR2 is FQNEAQ. Written as DNA, the CDR3 is TGTGCCAGCAGCACCACCGGCCCGGGACAGGAGAACACCGGGGAGCTGTTTTTT. Amino acids: CASSTTGPGQENTGELFF.

V usage is TRBV20-1 and J usage is TRBJ1-5; the D gene is possibly TRBD1 (6 bases). Germline CDR1 DFQATT, CDR2 SNEGSKA (reference sequence). CDR3 size: 11 residues. Between the trimmed V and J ends, which lost 4 bases and 12 bases, there was a span of 13 bases. CDR3 in amino acids: CSANTGGGQHF. CDR3 coding DNA: TGCAGTGCTAACACGGGGGGCGGCCAGCATTTT.

V gene TRBV28 combines with J gene TRBJ1-4, with D possibly being TRBD1 (6 bases). This CDR3 has 13 amino acids. V lost 5 bases, J lost 8 bases, and 12 bases lay in between. Per germline, CDR1 MDHEN and CDR2 SYDVKM. In DNA, the CDR3 is TGTGCCAGCAGTCCACCAGGGGTAGAAAAACTGTTTTTT. This sequence encodes CASSPPGVEKLFF.

This chain joins TRBV7-3 and TRBJ2-1; 9 nucleotides align to TRBD2. V dropped 5 bases and J dropped 3; count of bases not matched to a gene: 5. The CDR3 is 15 residues long. Germline-derived CDR1 and CDR2 are SGHTA and FQGTGA. The CDR3 region is CASSDSGSFYNEQFF. The DNA for the CDR3 is TGTGCCAGCAGCGATAGCGGGAGTTTCTACAATGAGCAGTTCTTC. Drawing the rest from reference TRBV7-3 and TRBJ2-1, the complete variable domain is GAGVSQTPSNKVTEKGKYVELRCDPISGHTALYWYRQSLGQGPEFLIYFQGTGAADDSGLPNDRFFAVRPEGSVSTLKIQRTERGDSAVYLCASSDSGSFYNEQFFGPGTRLTVL.

This chain uses TRBV7-2 with TRBJ2-7; 11 nucleotides line up with TRBD2. Germline assignment: CDR1 SGHTA and CDR2 FQGNSA. CDR3 size: 15 residues. Germline trimming cut 1 base from V and 2 bases from J; bases unmatched to any gene: 1. The CDR3 coding sequence is TGTGCCAGCAGCTTAGTAGCGGGGGGGCCCTACGAGCAGTACTTC. Its translation: CASSLVAGGPYEQYF.

Notes on this clone: The same CDR3 is also encoded by other DNA sequences in this sample. The V call is TRBV5-6, the J call TRBJ1-1; D gene ambiguous. Trimming stripped 2 bases from V and 2 bases from J, with 4 bases between. The germline V gene has CDR1 SGHDT and CDR2 YYEEEE. The CDR3 is made up of 12 amino acids. The CDR3 loop is CASSFLNTEAFF. Written as DNA, the CDR3 is TGTGCCAGCAGCTTCTTAAACACTGAAGCTTTCTTT.

The chain combines TRBV2 with TRBJ1-6; TRBD1 matches at 8 bases. There are 14 residues in the CDR3. The V segment lost 8 bases and the J segment 9 bases; nucleotides outside the gene matches: 9. Germline lookup yields CDR1 SNHLY and CDR2 FYNNEI. DNA of the CDR3: TGTGCCAGCTTATCTGGACAGGGTGGTTCACCCCTCCACTTT. This encodes CASLSGQGGSPLHF.

This chain joins TRBV7-9 and TRBJ1-1; 7 bases line up with TRBD1. This CDR3 has 16 amino acids. Germline values: CDR1 SEHNR, CDR2 FQNEAQ (reference sequence). The V gene end was trimmed by 5 bases and the J gene end by 1 base; junction bases not matched to a gene: 10. CDR3 region: CASSPPGTEANTEAFF. The CDR3 nucleotides are TGTGCCAGCAGCCCACCCGGGACAGAAGCGAACACTGAAGCTTTCTTT.

This chain uses TRBV6-6 with TRBJ1-4; D is possibly TRBD1 (6 bases). V shed 4 bases and J shed 8 bases, with 14 bases lying between them. The CDR3 is 14 amino acids. CDR1 and CDR2 (germline): MNHNY, SVGAGI (reference sequence). The CDR3 here is CASSFAGAHEKLFF. The DNA of the CDR3 is TGTGCCAGCAGTTTTGCAGGGGCTCACGAAAAACTGTTTTTT.

The chain uses TRBV28 and TRBJ1-1, with D possibly being TRBD1 (6 bases). The CDR3 has 16 amino acids. Trimming removed 5 bases at V and 8 bases at J, with 24 bases between. CDR1 is MDHEN, CDR2 SYDVKM, per germline. The CDR3 loop is CASSLFISTGQPEAFF. The CDR3 bases are TGTGCCAGCAGTCTATTTATTTCGACCGGACAGCCAGAAGCTTTCTTT.

V gene TRBV3-1 (or the pseudogene TRBV3-2) combines with J gene TRBJ1-3, with TRBD1 matching 8 bases. CDR1 is LGHDT, CDR2 YNNKEL, per germline (reference sequence). V shed 3 bases, J shed 0 bases, and the junction held 1 base outside the gene matches. The CDR3 consists of 15 residues. The CDR3 region has the DNA TGTGCCAGCAGCCACAGGGGGCCCTCTGGAAACACCATATATTTT. Translated, it gives CASSHRGPSGNTIYF.

The chain couples TRBV7-3 to TRBJ1-5; the D is unclear. The germline CDR1 and CDR2 sequences are SGHTA and FQGTGA. The CDR3 runs to 14 residues. V lost 2 bases and J 2 bases, leaving 7 bases between the germline ends. As DNA, the CDR3 is TGTGCCAGCAGCTTAGAGGGTCGCAATCAGCCCCAGCATTTT. Translation: CASSLEGRNQPQHF.

The V gene is TRBV6-1, the J gene TRBJ2-3; D is perhaps TRBD2 (5 bases). Per the germline V gene, CDR1 is MNHNS and CDR2 is SASEGT. CDR3 length equals 15 residues. The V end was cut by 3 bases, the J end by 8 bases, with 18 bases between. CDR3 in amino acids: CASSDSYPGLGTQYF. CDR3 nucleotide sequence: TGTGCCAGCAGTGACAGTTATCCAGGACTTGGTACGCAGTATTTT.

The V gene is TRBV18, the J gene TRBJ2-6; the D is unclear. V lost 3 bases and J 2 bases, leaving 5 bases between the germline ends. The CDR3 is 14 amino acids. Germline V gene lookup returns CDR1 KGHSH and CDR2 LQKENI. In DNA form, the CDR3 reads TGTGCCAGCTCACCCGCGCCTGGGGCCAACGTCCTGACTTTC. Its translation: CASSPAPGANVLTF. Full variable domain (missing parts from reference TRBV18 and TRBJ2-6): NAGVMQNPRHLVRRRGQEARLRCSPMKGHSHVYWYRQLPEEGLKFMVYLQKENIIDESGMPKERFSAEFPKEGPSILRIQQVVRGDSAAYFCASSPAPGANVLTFGAGSRLTVL.

The genes are TRBV4-2 and TRBJ1-3; D is unclear. Germline V lookup: CDR1 LGHNA, CDR2 YNFKEQ. The CDR3 sequence is 18 residues long. The V gene lost 0 bases and the J gene lost 3 bases, with 18 bases spanning the gap. CDR3 sequence (DNA): TGTGCCAGCAGCCAAGAGTCTGGCAGACCAGGTTTTGGAAACACCATATATTTT. Translating it yields CASSQESGRPGFGNTIYF.

This clone was counted once. The rearrangement uses TRBV4-1 and TRBJ2-3; 7 nucleotides agree with TRBD2. This CDR3 spans 16 amino acids. Germline-derived CDR1 and CDR2 are MGHRA and YSYEKL. The V and J ends lost 0 bases and 1 base, in that order; junction bases with no gene match: 4. The CDR3 coding sequence is TGCGCCAGCAGCCAAGATCTAGCGGTAGGCACAGATACGCAGTATTTT. It is translated as CASSQDLAVGTDTQYF.

This clone was counted a single time. V and J are TRBV15 and TRBJ1-5; D is undetermined. Trimming shortened V by 5 bases and J by 3 bases, and 11 bases separated the two germline ends. Germline values: CDR1 LNHNV, CDR2 YYDKDF (reference sequence). The CDR3 consists of 14 residues. The CDR3 region has the DNA TGTGCCACCAGCCCCCCAGGCCACAATCAGCCCCAGCATTTT. Translating gives CATSPPGHNQPQHF.

The chain couples TRBV7-8 to TRBJ2-1; D might be TRBD2 (6 bases). This CDR3 comprises 17 residues. V was trimmed by 2 bases and J by 7 bases, leaving 21 bases between them. The germline V gene encodes CDR1 SGHVS and CDR2 FQNEAQ. CDR3 in amino acids: CASSLFNRGTSRNEQFF. The CDR3, as DNA: TGTGCCAGCAGCTTATTCAACCGCGGGACCAGTCGGAATGAGCAGTTCTTC.

This chain links TRBV4-1 with TRBJ2-7; TRBD1 aligns across 8 bases. After removal of 3 bases from V and 3 bases from J, the junction contained 4 bases not matched to a gene. Germline V lookup: CDR1 MGHRA, CDR2 YSYEKL. The CDR3 has 14 amino acids. As DNA, the CDR3 is TGCGCCAGCAGCCATCCCGGACAGGGCTACGAGCAGTACGTC. Amino acids: CASSHPGQGYEQYV.

The chain couples TRBV7-9 to TRBJ1-1; D is unclear. From germline, CDR1 is SEHNR and CDR2 FQNEAQ (reference sequence). The CDR3 length is 15 residues. With 5 bases removed from V and 2 bases from J, the gap between germline ends came to 15 bases. This CDR3 is CASSSRGLFNTEAFF. CDR3 nucleotides: TGTGCCAGCAGCAGTAGAGGCCTTTTTAACACTGAAGCTTTCTTT.

The rearrangement joins TRBV9 to TRBJ1-1; D remains unclear. Trimming took off 0 bases at V and 0 bases at J, with 9 bases between the two ends. The CDR3 length is 15 residues. Germline V lookup: CDR1 SGDLS, CDR2 YYNGEE. CDR3 sequence: CASSVGSGMNTEAFF. DNA for the CDR3: TGTGCCAGCAGCGTAGGGTCAGGCATGAACACTGAAGCTTTCTTT.

Concerning this clone itself: The junction differs from germline at one of its ends, possibly a read error. The genes are TRBV5-1 and TRBJ1-4; 8 bases are shared with TRBD1. Germline-derived CDR1 and CDR2 are SGHRS and YFSETQ. The CDR3 consists of 13 residues. CDR3 nucleotide sequence: TGTGCCAGCAGCTTGACAGGGGTAGAAAAACTGTTTTTT. Protein sequence: CASSLTGVEKLFF.

This chain connects TRBV7-6 to TRBJ2-1; the match to TRBD1 covers 9 bases. Germline-derived CDR1 and CDR2 are SGHVS and FNYEAQ. This CDR3 contains 15 residues. Trimming took 6 bases from V and 2 from J; bases not matched to a gene: 5. DNA of the CDR3: TGTGCCAGCAGGCCTACAGGGGGCCCCTACAATGAGCAGTTCTTC. Protein sequence: CASRPTGGPYNEQFF.

The rearrangement joins TRBV28 to TRBJ1-2; 12 bases align to TRBD1. Germline CDR1 MDHEN, CDR2 SYDVKM. V gave up 5 bases and J gave up 8 bases; unmatched junction bases: 12. The CDR3 extends over 16 amino acids. CDR3 amino acids: CASSPTPGQGARGYTF. The CDR3, as DNA: TGTGCCAGCAGTCCTACACCGGGACAGGGGGCCCGCGGCTACACCTTC.

The rearrangement links TRBV6-5 to TRBJ1-2; 7 bases agree with TRBD1. The length of the CDR3 is 13 residues. The V gene end was trimmed by 6 bases and the J gene end by 8 bases; junction bases not matched to a gene: 9. CDR1 and CDR2 (germline): MNHEY, SVGAGI. The CDR3 loop is CASSLTGIVGYTF. The CDR3 coding sequence is TGTGCCAGCAGCCTGACAGGGATTGTCGGCTACACCTTC.